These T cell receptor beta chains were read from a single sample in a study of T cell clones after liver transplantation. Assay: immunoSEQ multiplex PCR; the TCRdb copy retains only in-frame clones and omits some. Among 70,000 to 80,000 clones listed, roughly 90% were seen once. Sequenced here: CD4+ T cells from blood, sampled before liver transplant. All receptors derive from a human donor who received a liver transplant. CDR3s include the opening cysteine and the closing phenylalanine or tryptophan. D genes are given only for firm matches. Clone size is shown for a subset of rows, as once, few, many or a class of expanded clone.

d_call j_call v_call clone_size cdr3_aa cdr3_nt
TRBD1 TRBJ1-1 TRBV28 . CASSLGGGSNTEAFF TGTGCCAGCAGTTTAGGAGGGGGCTCGAACACTGAAGCTTTCTTT
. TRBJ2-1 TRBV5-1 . CASTYEGEAYNEQFF TGCGCCAGCACTTACGAGGGGGAAGCCTACAATGAGCAGTTCTTC
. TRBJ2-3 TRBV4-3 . CASSQDIARTDTQYF TGCGCCAGCAGCCAAGATATCGCTCGCACAGATACGCAGTATTTT
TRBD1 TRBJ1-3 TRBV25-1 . CASSTTGGGSGNTIYF TGTGCCAGCAGCACTACAGGGGGTGGCTCTGGAAACACCATATATTTT
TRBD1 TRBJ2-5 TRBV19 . CASSIMTGAETQYF TGTGCCAGTAGTATAATGACAGGGGCGGAGACCCAGTACTTC
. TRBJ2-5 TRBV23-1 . CASSQSSRDTVGTQYF TGCGCCAGCAGTCAATCTTCGCGGGACACCGTGGGGACCCAGTACTTC
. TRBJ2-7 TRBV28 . CATLPAQEGSTYEQYF TGTGCCACTCTTCCAGCACAGGAAGGGAGTACCTACGAGCAGTACTTC
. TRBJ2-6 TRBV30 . CAWRDNSGANVLTF TGTGCCTGGAGGGACAACTCTGGGGCCAACGTCCTGACTTTC
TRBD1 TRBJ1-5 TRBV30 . CAWSAQGDQPQHF TGTGCCTGGAGTGCTCAGGGGGATCAGCCCCAGCATTTT
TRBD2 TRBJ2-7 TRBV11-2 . CASSFAGTSGTYEQYF TGTGCCAGCAGCTTCGCCGGGACTAGCGGGACCTACGAGCAGTACTTC
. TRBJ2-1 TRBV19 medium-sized CASSFRTGFEQFF TGTGCCAGTAGTTTTAGAACAGGGTTCGAGCAGTTCTTC
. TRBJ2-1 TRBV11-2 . CASSLRDSNEQFF TGTGCCAGCAGCTTAAGGGATTCCAATGAGCAGTTCTTC
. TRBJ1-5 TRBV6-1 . CASKRGDNQPQHF TGTGCCAGCAAAAGGGGCGACAATCAGCCCCAGCATTTT
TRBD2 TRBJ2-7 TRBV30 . CAWRTSGAPGQYF TGTGCCTGGAGGACTAGCGGGGCGCCCGGGCAGTACTTC
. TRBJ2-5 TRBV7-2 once CASSPRIAHETQYF TGTGCCAGCAGCCCCCGGATAGCGCACGAGACCCAGTACTTC
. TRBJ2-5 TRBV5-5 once CASSSTRITETQYF TGTGCCAGCAGCTCGACACGGATCACGGAGACCCAGTACTTC
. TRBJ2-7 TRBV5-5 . CASRRWGEYEQYF TGTGCCAGCCGCCGGTGGGGAGAGTACGAGCAGTACTTC
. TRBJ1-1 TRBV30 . CAVTPEDKAFF TGTGCCGTAACCCCTGAGGACAAAGCTTTCTTT
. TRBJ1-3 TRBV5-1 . CASSLGQGGGNTIYF TGCGCCAGCAGCTTGGGGCAGGGAGGTGGAAACACCATATATTTT
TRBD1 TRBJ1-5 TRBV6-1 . CASSMTGDWWPQHF TGTGCCAGCAGTATGACAGGGGACTGGTGGCCCCAGCATTTT
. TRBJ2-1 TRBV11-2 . CASSGGYEQFF TGTGCCAGCAGTGGTGGGTATGAGCAGTTCTTC
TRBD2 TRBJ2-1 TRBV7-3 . CASTSLAGGPGEQFF TGTGCCAGCACCTCTCTAGCGGGAGGGCCGGGTGAGCAGTTCTTC
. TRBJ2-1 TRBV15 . CATSSPGGPDNEQFF TGTGCCACCAGCAGCCCCGGAGGGCCTGACAATGAGCAGTTCTTC
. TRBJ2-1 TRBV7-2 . CASRVQAVGRGQNEQFF TGTGCCAGCAGAGTCCAAGCAGTCGGGAGGGGACAGAATGAGCAGTTCTTC
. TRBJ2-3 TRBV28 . CAATSTDTQYF TGTGCCGCAACTAGCACAGATACGCAGTATTTT
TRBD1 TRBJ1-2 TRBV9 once CASSVRDRVEYGYTF TGTGCCAGCAGCGTAAGGGACAGGGTGGAATATGGCTACACCTTC
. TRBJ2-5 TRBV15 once CATSRDDSRRTQYF TGTGCCACCAGCAGAGATGATAGTCGGAGAACCCAGTACTTC
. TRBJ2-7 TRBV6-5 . CASSYGTGISYEQYF TGTGCCAGCAGTTACGGAACAGGGATCAGCTACGAGCAGTACTTC